These 25 T cell receptor beta chains were all obtained from the same sample, sequenced in a study of T cell changes during pregnancy in multiple sclerosis. The protocol was immunoSEQ multiplex PCR, while the TCRdb copy is restricted to in-frame clones and leaves out a portion. Counted here are 65,000 to 90,000 clones, over 85% occurring once; the ten biggest clones make up just under 2%. The material was peripheral blood, obtained in the second trimester of pregnancy. The receptor set was obtained from a female donor with multiple sclerosis, enrolled in a pregnancy study.

In its sample, this clone was seen once. This chain links TRBV7-9 with TRBJ1-5; 10 bases match TRBD1. This CDR3 spans 14 amino acids. The germline V gene encodes CDR1 SEHNR and CDR2 FQNEAQ (reference sequence). V shed 1 base and J 11 bases; nucleotides not matched to a gene: 5. Here the CDR3 reads CASSLGTGGSAQHF. In DNA, the CDR3 is TGTGCCAGCAGCTTAGGGACAGGGGGGTCGGCCCAGCATTTT.

The rearrangement uses TRBV19 and TRBJ2-5; no clear D. The CDR3 sequence is 13 residues long. The germline V gene has CDR1 LNHDA and CDR2 SQIVND (reference sequence). The V end lost 3 bases, the J end lost 4 bases, and 9 bases lay between the germline ends. CDR3 bases: TGTGCCAGTAGTATTAGCTGGCCAGAGACCCAGTACTTC. It encodes CASSISWPETQYF. The complete variable domain, with remaining parts taken from reference TRBV19 and TRBJ2-5, reads DGGITQSPKYLFRKEGQNVTLSCEQNLNHDAMYWYRQDPGQGLRLIYYSQIVNDFQKGDIAEGYSVSREKKESFPLTVTSAQKNPTAFYLCASSISWPETQYFGPGTRLLVL.

This rearrangement joins TRBV6-1 to TRBJ2-2, with D perhaps matching TRBD2 (7 bases). Trimming removed 8 bases from V and 4 bases from J, with 17 bases in between. In germline, CDR1 is MNHNS, CDR2 SASEGT. This CDR3 comprises 15 residues. CDR3 loop: CASPGGGSSTGELFF. CDR3 sequence (DNA): TGTGCCAGCCCCGGGGGCGGGAGTTCCACCGGGGAGCTGTTTTTT.

The V call is TRBV5-4, the J call TRBJ2-5, with 10 bases lining up with TRBD2. The CDR3 extends over 16 amino acids. Germline CDR1 is SGHNT and CDR2 is YYREEE (reference sequence). Unmatched junction bases numbered 10, after V lost 4 bases and J lost 4 bases. The CDR3 here is CASSRMPSGGGETQYF. The CDR3 DNA reads TGTGCCAGCAGCCGGATGCCTAGCGGGGGCGGAGAGACCCAGTACTTC.

The chain employs TRBV14 and TRBJ2-3, with 10 bases identical to TRBD2. V was pared by 0 bases and J by 0 bases, with 9 bases of the junction left unmatched. Germline lookup yields CDR1 SGHDN and CDR2 FVKESK. The CDR3 consists of 19 residues. This CDR3 is CASSQDILAGVPSTDTQYF. The CDR3 bases are TGTGCCAGCAGCCAAGATATCCTAGCGGGGGTTCCCAGCACAGATACGCAGTATTTT.

The V and J genes are TRBV27 and TRBJ2-7; D not certain. The CDR3 has 13 residues. The germline V gene has CDR1 MNHEY and CDR2 SMNVEV (reference sequence). With 2 bases removed from V and 2 bases from J, the gap between germline ends came to 7 bases. The CDR3 DNA reads as TGTGCCAGCAGTTTAGGGCTGACCTACGAGCAGTACTTC. It translates to CASSLGLTYEQYF.

The V and J genes are TRBV19 and TRBJ1-1; D perhaps matches TRBD1 (6 bases). V was shortened by 10 bases and J by 4 bases, with 19 bases between the two germline ends. The germline gives CDR1 LNHDA, CDR2 SQIVND (reference sequence). CDR3 length equals 14 residues. The CDR3 DNA is TGTGCCACCGCACCCAGGGACAAGATCACTGAAGCTTTCTTT. It translates to CATAPRDKITEAFF. Full variable domain (missing parts from reference TRBV19 and TRBJ1-1): DGGITQSPKYLFRKEGQNVTLSCEQNLNHDAMYWYRQDPGQGLRLIYYSQIVNDFQKGDIAEGYSVSREKKESFPLTVTSAQKNPTAFYLCATAPRDKITEAFFGQGTRLTVV.

CDR3 DNA: TGTGCCAGCAGTGAAACTGGGCAGGGCAACTATGGCTACACCTTC. Encoded protein: CASSETGQGNYGYTF. This chain uses TRBV2 with TRBJ1-2, with a weak D call TRBD1 (5 bases). The CDR3 consists of 15 residues. V lost 2 bases and J lost 2, with 12 bases in between. Germline CDR1 reads SNHLY; CDR2 reads FYNNEI.

The CDR3 protein is CASSEYAGLDTGELFF. DNA of the CDR3: TGTGCCAGCAGTGAATATGCAGGATTGGACACCGGGGAGCTGTTTTTT. The rearrangement joins TRBV25-1 to TRBJ2-2; D remains unclear. The ends were cut back, 0 bases at V and 3 bases at J, with 11 bases in the middle. The CDR3 is 16 residues long. Germline V gene lookup returns CDR1 MGHDK and CDR2 SYGVNS. Full variable domain (missing parts from reference TRBV25-1 and TRBJ2-2): EADIYQTPRYLVIGTGKKITLECSQTMGHDKMYWYQQDPGMELHLIHYSYGVNSTEKGDLSSESTVSRIRTEHFPLTLESARPSHTSQYLCASSEYAGLDTGELFFGEGSRLTVL.

This chain joins TRBV7-2 and TRBJ2-5, with 11 bases fitting TRBD2. Germline V gene sequence: CDR1 SGHTA, CDR2 FQGNSA. The CDR3 consists of 16 residues. J gave up 3 bases and V 4 bases, and 7 bases lay outside the gene matches. CDR3 coding DNA: TGTGCCAGCAGCTCCCGACTAGCGGGGTTGGAAGAGACCCAGTACTTC. Translating gives CASSSRLAGLEETQYF.

The rearrangement joins TRBV4-2 to TRBJ1-2; D is possibly TRBD1 (5 bases). CDR1 is LGHNA and CDR2 is YNFKEQ in the germline V gene. The V end was cut by 0 bases, the J end by 6 bases, with 17 bases between. The CDR3 runs 16 residues. The DNA for the CDR3 is TGTGCCAGCAGCCAAGATCGATCGAGGCAGGGTGATGGCTACACCTTC. It translates to CASSQDRSRQGDGYTF.

This clone was observed a single time. V gene TRBV13 combines with J gene TRBJ1-2, with 8 nucleotides matching TRBD1. CDR3 length: 15 residues. Germline trimming cut 5 bases from V and 2 bases from J; bases unmatched to any gene: 7. The germline CDR1 and CDR2 sequences are PRHDT and FYEKMQ (reference sequence). The CDR3 DNA is TGTGCCAGCAGCCTCCGGACAGGGCTAAACTATGGCTACACCTTC. Protein product: CASSLRTGLNYGYTF.

The chain uses TRBV20-1 and TRBJ1-3; D is perhaps TRBD1 (5 bases). With 5 bases removed from V and 9 bases from J, the gap between germline ends came to 11 bases. This CDR3 contains 11 residues. The germline CDR1 and CDR2 sequences are DFQATT and SNEGSKA (reference sequence). This CDR3 is CSAQVRGTIYF. CDR3 DNA sequence: TGCAGTGCTCAGGTTAGGGGCACCATATATTTT.

The chain joins TRBV29-1 to TRBJ2-1, with 8 bases matching TRBD2. The CDR3 runs 15 residues. Germline-derived CDR1 and CDR2 are SQVTM and ANQGSEA. Germline trimming cut 4 bases from V and 0 bases from J; bases unmatched to any gene: 5. CDR3 region: CSVVLSGSSYNEQFF. The CDR3 nucleotides are TGCAGCGTTGTTCTAAGCGGGAGCTCCTACAATGAGCAGTTCTTC.

J is TRBJ1-4 and V is TRBV5-1; D is undetermined. Germline values: CDR1 SGHRS, CDR2 YFSETQ. The CDR3 contains 13 residues. The V end was cut by 5 bases, the J end by 3 bases, with 8 bases between. The chain's CDR3 is CASSNSANEKLFF. In nucleotides, the CDR3 is TGCGCCAGCAGTAATAGTGCTAATGAAAAACTGTTTTTT.

This clone showed up just a few times. The rearrangement uses TRBV6-4 and TRBJ1-2; 9 positions match TRBD1. V dropped 5 bases and J dropped 4; count of bases not matched to a gene: 8. The CDR3 totals 15 residues. Per the germline V gene, CDR1 is MRHNA and CDR2 is SNTAGT. The CDR3 DNA is TGTGCCAGCAGTACCGAGGGGACAGGGATCTATGGCTACACCTTC. Its translation is CASSTEGTGIYGYTF.

The chain is built from TRBV5-5 and TRBJ1-1; D unclear. Per germline, CDR1 SGHKS and CDR2 YYEKEE (reference sequence). V shed 0 bases and J shed 2 bases, with 5 bases lying between them. The CDR3 contains 13 residues. Here the CDR3 reads CASSLASNTEAFF. The CDR3 DNA sequence: TGTGCCAGCAGCTTGGCCAGTAACACTGAAGCTTTCTTT. The whole variable domain, remainder taken from reference TRBV5-5 and TRBJ1-1, is DAGVTQSPTHLIKTRGQQVTLRCSPISGHKSVSWYQQVLGQGPQFIFQYYEKEERGRGNFPDRFSARQFPNYSSELNVNALLLGDSALYLCASSLASNTEAFFGQGTRLTVV.

The V and J genes are TRBV4-3 and TRBJ1-1; 9 bases align to TRBD1. V lost 0 bases and J lost 4; bases outside the gene matches: 3. The CDR3 is made up of 15 amino acids. Germline V gene data show CDR1 as LGHNA and CDR2 as YSLEER. CDR3 in DNA: TGCGCCAGCAGCCAAGAAGGGACAGGGACCACTGAAGCTTTCTTT. It encodes CASSQEGTGTTEAFF.

The chain joins TRBV6-6 to TRBJ2-1; D is unresolved. The germline V gene encodes CDR1 MNHNY and CDR2 SVGAGI (reference sequence). CDR3 length equals 13 residues. The germline V and J ends were trimmed by 0 bases and 10 bases, with 10 bases remaining between them. The CDR3: CASSYSMSREQFF. Written as DNA, the CDR3 is TGTGCCAGCAGTTACTCGATGAGCCGAGAGCAGTTCTTC.

V gene TRBV2 combines with J gene TRBJ2-3; 10 bases are a match to TRBD2. Germline-derived CDR1 and CDR2 are SNHLY and FYNNEI. V trimming: 0 bases; J trimming: 6 bases; junction bases outside the gene matches: 12. This CDR3 spans 18 amino acids. The CDR3 is CASSEAGHSSGSSDTQYF. Written as DNA, the CDR3 is TGTGCCAGCAGTGAAGCCGGACACTCTAGCGGGAGCTCGGATACGCAGTATTTT.

The V gene is TRBV29-1, the J gene TRBJ2-1; 12 nucleotides line up with TRBD2. With 1 base clipped from V and 3 bases from J, the junction kept 1 base outside the gene matches. The CDR3 is 15 residues long. In germline, CDR1 is SQVTM, CDR2 ANQGSEA. CDR3: CSVEASGGDYNEQFF. In nucleotides, the CDR3 is TGCAGCGTTGAAGCTAGCGGGGGGGACTACAATGAGCAGTTCTTC.

The chain links TRBV5-6 to TRBJ1-4; possibly TRBD1 for D (5 bases). V was shortened by 1 base and J by 4 bases, with 8 bases between the two germline ends. This CDR3 has 14 amino acids. Germline V gene data show CDR1 as SGHDT and CDR2 as YYEEEE. Here the CDR3 reads CASSLQGNNEKLFF. The CDR3 nucleotides read TGTGCCAGCAGCTTGCAGGGTAATAATGAAAAACTGTTTTTT.

The chain carries TRBV7-6 and TRBJ2-5; D is uncertain. CDR3 length equals 16 residues. V was shortened by 2 bases and J by 4 bases, with 17 bases between the two germline ends. Per the germline V gene, CDR1 is SGHVS and CDR2 is FNYEAQ. The CDR3 loop is CASSLSDQPEVETQYF. In DNA form, the CDR3 reads TGTGCCAGCAGCTTAAGTGACCAGCCCGAGGTAGAGACCCAGTACTTC.

The chain uses TRBV30 and TRBJ1-3; D is uncertain. Per the germline V gene, CDR1 is GTSNPN and CDR2 is SVGIG (reference sequence). The CDR3 runs 11 residues. V lost 3 bases and J 6 bases, leaving 6 bases between the germline ends. CDR3 protein: CAWRGANTIYF. CDR3 bases: TGTGCCTGGAGGGGCGCAAACACCATATATTTT.

V gene TRBV2 combines with J gene TRBJ2-1, with 9 nucleotides matching TRBD1. The CDR3 length is 14 residues. V dropped 10 bases and J dropped 7; count of bases not matched to a gene: 11. Per germline, CDR1 SNHLY and CDR2 FYNNEI. In DNA form, the CDR3 reads TGTGCCAAAGATCGGGACAGGGATTTAAATGAGCAGTTCTTC. It yields the protein CAKDRDRDLNEQFF. Full variable domain (remainder filled in from reference TRBV2 and TRBJ2-1): EPEVTQTPSHQVTQMGQEVILRCVPISNHLYFYWYRQILGQKVEFLVSFYNNEISEKSEIFDDQFSVERPDGSNFTLKIRSTKLEDSAMYFCAKDRDRDLNEQFFGPGTRLTVL.